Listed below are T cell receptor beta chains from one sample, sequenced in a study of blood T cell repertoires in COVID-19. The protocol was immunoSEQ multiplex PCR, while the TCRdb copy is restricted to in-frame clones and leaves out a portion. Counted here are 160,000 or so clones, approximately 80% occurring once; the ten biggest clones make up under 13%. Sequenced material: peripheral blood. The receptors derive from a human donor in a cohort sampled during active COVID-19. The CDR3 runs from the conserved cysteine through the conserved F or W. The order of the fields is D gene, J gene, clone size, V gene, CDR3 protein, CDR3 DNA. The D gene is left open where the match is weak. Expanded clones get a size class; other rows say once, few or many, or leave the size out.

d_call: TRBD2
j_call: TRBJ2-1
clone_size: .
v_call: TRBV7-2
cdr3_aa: CASSLAISSGRLRGAYNEQFF
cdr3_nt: TGTGCCAGCAGCTTAGCGATTTCTAGCGGGAGGCTACGCGGGGCCTACAATGAGCAGTTCTTC

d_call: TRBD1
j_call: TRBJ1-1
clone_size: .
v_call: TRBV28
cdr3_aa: CASCQPGQGNTEAFF
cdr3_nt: TGTGCCAGCTGTCAACCTGGACAGGGTAACACTGAAGCTTTCTTT

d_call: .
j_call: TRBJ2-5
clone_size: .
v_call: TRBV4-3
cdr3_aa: CASSQVLEGGKTQYF
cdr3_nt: TGCGCCAGCAGCCAGGTGCTGGAAGGCGGGAAGACCCAGTACTTC

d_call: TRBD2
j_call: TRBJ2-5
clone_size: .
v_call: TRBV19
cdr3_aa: CASSPGRTSGGRETQYF
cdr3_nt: TGTGCCAGTAGTCCGGGGCGGACTAGCGGGGGAAGAGAGACCCAGTACTTC

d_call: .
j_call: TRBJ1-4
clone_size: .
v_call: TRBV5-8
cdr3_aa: CASSLWTRATNEKLFF
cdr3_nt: TGTGCCAGCAGCTTGTGGACTCGTGCAACTAATGAAAAACTGTTTTTT

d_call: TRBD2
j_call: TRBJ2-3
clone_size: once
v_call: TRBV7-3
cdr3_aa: CASSLDEGGRGTDTQYF
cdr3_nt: TGTGCCAGCAGCTTAGACGAGGGCGGGAGGGGCACAGATACGCAGTATTTT

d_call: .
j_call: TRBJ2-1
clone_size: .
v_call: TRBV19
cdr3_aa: CASSIARGGDEQFF
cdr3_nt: TGTGCCAGTAGTATCGCGCGGGGCGGGGATGAGCAGTTCTTC

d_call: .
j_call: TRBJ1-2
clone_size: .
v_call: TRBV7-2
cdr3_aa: CASSFTGLNYGYTF
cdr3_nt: TGTGCCAGCAGCTTCACTGGACTGAACTATGGCTACACCTTC

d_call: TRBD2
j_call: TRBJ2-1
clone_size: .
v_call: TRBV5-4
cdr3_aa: CASSQKLAGIENEQFF
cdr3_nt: TGTGCCAGCAGCCAAAAACTAGCGGGAATAGAGAATGAGCAGTTCTTC

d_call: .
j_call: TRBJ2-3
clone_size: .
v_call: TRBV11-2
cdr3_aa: CASSLDNTDTQYF
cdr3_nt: TGTGCCAGCAGCTTAGACAACACAGATACGCAGTATTTT

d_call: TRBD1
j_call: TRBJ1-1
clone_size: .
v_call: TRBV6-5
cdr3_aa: CASSFTTGVTEAFF
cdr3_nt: TGTGCCAGCAGTTTCACCACAGGGGTCACTGAAGCTTTCTTT

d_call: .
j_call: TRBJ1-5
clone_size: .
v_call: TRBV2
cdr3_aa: CASVLNQNQPQHF
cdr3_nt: TGTGCCAGCGTACTTAATCAAAATCAGCCCCAGCATTTT

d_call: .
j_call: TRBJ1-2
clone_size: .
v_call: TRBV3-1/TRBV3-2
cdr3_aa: CASSQGDRGRGGYTF
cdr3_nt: TGTGCCAGCAGCCAAGGAGATAGGGGAAGGGGTGGCTACACCTTC

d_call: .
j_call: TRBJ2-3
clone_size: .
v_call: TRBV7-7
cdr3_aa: CASSFLGAERQYF
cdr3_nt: TGTGCCAGCAGCTTCTTGGGGGCGGAAAGGCAGTATTTT

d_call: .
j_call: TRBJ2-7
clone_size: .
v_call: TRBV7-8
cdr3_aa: CASSLMREMGEQYF
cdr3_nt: TGTGCCAGCAGCTTAATGAGGGAAATGGGCGAGCAGTACTTC

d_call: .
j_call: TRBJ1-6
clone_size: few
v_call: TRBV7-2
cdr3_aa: CASDSTNLVSPLHF
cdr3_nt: TGTGCCAGCGACAGCACGAACTTGGTTTCACCCCTCCACTTT

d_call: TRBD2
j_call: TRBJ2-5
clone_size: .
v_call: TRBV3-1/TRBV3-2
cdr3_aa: CASSPTSGQETQYF
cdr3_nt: TGTGCCAGCAGCCCGACTAGCGGCCAAGAGACCCAGTACTTC

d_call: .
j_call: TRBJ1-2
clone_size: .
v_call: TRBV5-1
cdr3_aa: CASRRGGGNYGYTF
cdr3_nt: TGCGCCAGCAGACGCGGCGGGGGCAACTATGGCTACACCTTC

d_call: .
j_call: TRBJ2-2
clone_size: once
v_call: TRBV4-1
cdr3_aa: CASSQGSTGELFF
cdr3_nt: TGCGCCAGCAGCCAGGGGAGCACCGGGGAGCTGTTTTTT

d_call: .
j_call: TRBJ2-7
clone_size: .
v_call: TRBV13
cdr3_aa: CASSLGQGEQYF
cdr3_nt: TGTGCCAGCAGCTTAGGACAGGGTGAGCAGTACTTC

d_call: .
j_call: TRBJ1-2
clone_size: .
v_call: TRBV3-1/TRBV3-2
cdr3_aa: CASSPQGSPYGYTF
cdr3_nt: TGTGCCAGCAGCCCCCAGGGAAGTCCCTATGGCTACACCTTC

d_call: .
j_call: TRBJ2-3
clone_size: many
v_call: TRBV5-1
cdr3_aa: CASSTGQGTDTQYF
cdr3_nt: TGCGCCAGCAGCACGGGTCAGGGGACAGATACGCAGTATTTT

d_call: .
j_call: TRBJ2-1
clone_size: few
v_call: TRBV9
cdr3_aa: CASSVGWASNSYNEQFF
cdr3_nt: TGTGCCAGCAGCGTAGGATGGGCATCCAACTCCTACAATGAGCAGTTCTTC

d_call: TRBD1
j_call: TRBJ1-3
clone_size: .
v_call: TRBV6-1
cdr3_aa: CASSERRQGTGNTIYF
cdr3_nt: TGTGCCAGCAGTGAACGAAGACAGGGGACTGGAAACACCATATATTTT

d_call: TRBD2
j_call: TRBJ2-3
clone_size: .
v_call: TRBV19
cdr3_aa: CASSPRRASGTSTDTQYF
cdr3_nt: TGTGCCAGTAGTCCCCGGAGGGCTAGCGGGACTAGCACAGATACGCAGTATTTT

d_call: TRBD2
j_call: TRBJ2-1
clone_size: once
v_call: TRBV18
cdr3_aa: CASSPIMASGRILTNEQFF
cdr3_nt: TGTGCCAGCTCACCGATTATGGCTAGCGGGAGGATCCTTACCAATGAGCAGTTCTTC

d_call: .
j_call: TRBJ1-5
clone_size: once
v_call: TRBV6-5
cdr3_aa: CASSYSGVSNQPQHF
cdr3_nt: TGTGCCAGCAGTTACTCCGGGGTGAGCAATCAGCCCCAGCATTTT

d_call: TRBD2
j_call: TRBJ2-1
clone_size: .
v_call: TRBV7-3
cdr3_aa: CASSAGTSGSHEQFF
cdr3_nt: TGTGCCAGCAGCGCCGGGACTAGCGGGAGTCATGAGCAGTTCTTC

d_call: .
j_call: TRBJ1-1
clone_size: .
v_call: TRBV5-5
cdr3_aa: CASSLSWRGIGEAFF
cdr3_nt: TGTGCCAGCAGCCTCTCATGGCGAGGGATCGGTGAAGCTTTCTTT

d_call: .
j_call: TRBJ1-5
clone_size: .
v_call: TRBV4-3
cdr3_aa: CASSQDWGGNQPQHF
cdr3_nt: TGCGCCAGCAGCCAAGATTGGGGGGGGAATCAGCCCCAGCATTTT